This TCR beta chain was sequenced during a study of shared clonotypes between healthy human individuals. Whole-study context: Donor ages ranged 18 to 49 years: a couple of women, a few men.

The table lists this clone with many counts. What it binds is not known. TCRdb's table, derived via immunoSEQ multiplex PCR, lists solely in-frame clones and lacks some. The sample has roughly 1,100,000 clones; 75% are singletons. Study observations and caveats: Clonotypes that were shared across a few donors made up roughly 5% of naive CD4 clonotypes. Naive subsets generally had larger estimated richness than memory subsets.

Germline-derived CDR1 and CDR2 are SGHAT and FQNNGV. V lost 5 bases and J lost 2; bases outside the gene matches: 8. CDR3 size: 16 residues. The source of this sequence is a man aged 18 to 30 in good health. V is TRBV11-2 and J is TRBJ2-1, with 8 positions matching TRBD2. The sequenced sample consisted of memory CD4+ T cells sorted from blood. Indicated subset: CD45RA-negative fraction. Here the CDR3 reads CASSRLSSGAYNEQFF. CDR3 DNA sequence: TGTGCCAGCAGCCGACTGAGTAGCGGGGCCTACAATGAGCAGTTCTTC.